These 20 T cell receptor beta chains came from one sample sequenced in a study of blood T cell repertoires in COVID-19. The protocol was immunoSEQ multiplex PCR, while the TCRdb copy is restricted to in-frame clones and leaves out a portion. Of 80,000 to 100,000 clones in the sample, over 70% were seen once. Material for sequencing was peripheral blood. All receptors derive from a man aged 55-75 years with acute or convalescent COVID-19.

The V gene is TRBV9, the J gene TRBJ2-5, with a tentative D call TRBD2 (6 bases). V was trimmed by 1 base and J by 3 bases, leaving 16 bases between them. Germline loops: CDR1 SGDLS, CDR2 YYNGEE. The CDR3 has 16 residues. The CDR3 loop reads CASSVSGGAVKETQYF. In DNA form, the CDR3 reads TGTGCCAGCAGCGTAAGCGGCGGGGCGGTTAAAGAGACCCAGTACTTC.

This chain connects TRBV7-9 to TRBJ2-3; 9 nucleotides agree with TRBD2. Germline trimming cut 3 bases from V and 5 bases from J; bases unmatched to any gene: 18. This CDR3 region has 19 residues. Per the germline V gene, CDR1 is SEHNR and CDR2 is FQNEAQ (reference sequence). The CDR3 here is CASSFDFRSSGLAGDTQYF. Written as DNA, the CDR3 is TGTGCCAGCAGCTTCGATTTTCGCAGTTCGGGACTAGCTGGAGATACGCAGTATTTT.

This clone has a single count. The chain links TRBV2 to TRBJ1-5; D is perhaps TRBD1 (5 bases). Germline lookup yields CDR1 SNHLY and CDR2 FYNNEI. The V end lost 4 bases, the J end lost 7 bases, and 11 bases lay between the germline ends. There are 13 residues in the CDR3. CDR3 coding DNA: TGTGCCAGCAGTGCCTCAGGGTTACAGCCCCAGCATTTT. This gives the protein CASSASGLQPQHF.

The CDR3 DNA reads TGCGCCAGCAGCCAAGAGGGGGCCAGGGGGGCCTTGAGCACTGAAGCTTTCTTT. Its translation: CASSQEGARGALSTEAFF. This chain uses TRBV4-1 with TRBJ1-1; 7 nucleotides agree with TRBD1. V was pared by 0 bases and J by 4 bases, with 14 bases of the junction left unmatched. CDR1 and CDR2 (germline): MGHRA, YSYEKL. CDR3 length equals 18 residues.

This clone has just a few counts. The sample contains more than one DNA sequence encoding this CDR3. The J gene is TRBJ2-1, the V gene TRBV19; TRBD1 agrees at 8 bases. V was pared by 1 base and J by 4 bases, with 3 bases of the junction left unmatched. CDR1 is LNHDA, CDR2 SQIVND, per germline (reference sequence). The CDR3 covers 15 residues. As DNA, the CDR3 is TGTGCCAGTAGTATAGTTACAGGGGGGTACAATGAGCAGTTCTTC. Its translation: CASSIVTGGYNEQFF. The whole variable domain, remainder taken from reference TRBV19 and TRBJ2-1, is DGGITQSPKYLFRKEGQNVTLSCEQNLNHDAMYWYRQDPGQGLRLIYYSQIVNDFQKGDIAEGYSVSREKKESFPLTVTSAQKNPTAFYLCASSIVTGGYNEQFFGPGTRLTVL.

The rearrangement uses TRBV11-2 and TRBJ2-7; a possible D gene is TRBD1 (6 bases). The CDR3 has 15 residues. V lost 1 base to trimming and J lost 2 bases, with 12 bases between them. The germline V gene encodes CDR1 SGHAT and CDR2 FQNNGV. In DNA, the CDR3 is TGTGCCAGCAGCTTAGGGGCAGGGGTTACCTACGAGCAGTACTTC. Its translation: CASSLGAGVTYEQYF.

This rearrangement joins TRBV3-1 (or the pseudogene TRBV3-2) to TRBJ1-3; tentatively, D is TRBD1 (5 bases). Germline V gene data show CDR1 as LGHDT and CDR2 as YNNKEL (reference sequence). The V gene lost 0 bases and the J gene lost 3 bases, with 12 bases spanning the gap. There are 16 residues in the CDR3. CDR3 region: CASSQDPGVSGNTIYF. CDR3 bases: TGTGCCAGCAGCCAAGATCCGGGGGTAAGTGGAAACACCATATATTTT.

The chain carries TRBV5-1 and TRBJ2-6; D ambiguous. This CDR3 is built from 15 residues. CDR1 SGHRS and CDR2 YFSETQ come from the germline V gene. V shed 0 bases and J shed 4 bases, with 8 bases lying between them. In DNA form, the CDR3 reads TGCGCCAGCAGCTTGGTCCCGTCCGGGGCCAACGTCCTGACTTTC. Translation gives CASSLVPSGANVLTF.

The chain employs TRBV6-5 and TRBJ1-1, with 8 bases that match TRBD1. CDR3 length equals 14 residues. Trimming took 7 bases from V and 2 from J; bases not matched to a gene: 6. Germline CDR1 MNHEY, CDR2 SVGAGI. CDR3 DNA: TGTGCCAGCACTAAGGCAGGGGGCAACACTGAAGCTTTCTTT. Translating it yields CASTKAGGNTEAFF.

The rearrangement uses TRBV27 and TRBJ2-3; 7 nucleotides line up with TRBD1. Looked up from germline, CDR1 is MNHEY and CDR2 is SMNVEV (reference sequence). The trim removed 5 bases at V and 2 bases at J, leaving 10 bases unmatched. This CDR3 is built from 16 residues. The CDR3 sequence is CASSVDREPSTDTQYF. DNA of the CDR3: TGTGCCAGCAGTGTCGACAGGGAACCCTCCACAGATACGCAGTATTTT.

This chain uses TRBV27 with TRBJ2-1; D gene uncertain. The CDR3 contains 15 residues. Germline V gives CDR1 MNHEY, CDR2 SMNVEV (reference sequence). Trimming took 1 base from V and 2 from J, leaving 9 bases between them. Here the CDR3 reads CASSLFSVPYNEQFF. CDR3 sequence (DNA): TGTGCCAGCAGTTTATTTAGTGTCCCCTACAATGAGCAGTTCTTC.

This clone was picked up one time. The chain has TRBV28 and TRBJ2-7, with a weak D call TRBD2 (6 bases). The CDR3 runs 16 residues. Trimming took off 5 bases at V and 2 bases at J, with 19 bases between the two ends. Germline V CDR1 and CDR2: MDHEN, SYDVKM. The CDR3 loop is CASSPSQSGGTYEQYF. CDR3 DNA sequence: TGTGCCAGCAGTCCCTCCCAAAGTGGCGGGACCTACGAGCAGTACTTC.

The chain recombines TRBV4-1 with TRBJ1-1; D unresolved. This CDR3 contains 15 residues. Per the germline V gene, CDR1 is MGHRA and CDR2 is YSYEKL. Trimming took off 3 bases at V and 1 base at J, with 12 bases between the two ends. The CDR3 region has the DNA TGCGCCAGCAGCCACGGGGAGTTCAAGAACACTGAAGCTTTCTTT. Its translation is CASSHGEFKNTEAFF.

The rearrangement links TRBV2 to TRBJ2-5, with 8 bases matching TRBD1. CDR1 SNHLY and CDR2 FYNNEI come from the germline V gene. V lost 6 bases to trimming and J lost 2 bases; unmatched junction nucleotides: 14. The CDR3 loop spans 17 amino acids. Here the CDR3 reads CASSRTPTGGRQETQYF. In nucleotides, the CDR3 is TGTGCCAGCAGCAGGACTCCTACAGGGGGACGGCAAGAGACCCAGTACTTC.

This CDR3 reads CASSSGVGELFF. The DNA of the CDR3 is TGTGCCAGCAGCTCAGGGGTCGGGGAGCTGTTTTTT. The chain carries TRBV7-9 and TRBJ2-2; D is possibly TRBD1 (6 bases). The V gene lost 4 bases and the J gene lost 7 bases, with 7 bases spanning the gap. The CDR3 length is 12 residues. Germline CDR1 and CDR2: SEHNR and FQNEAQ (reference sequence). The variable domain in full, completed from reference TRBV7-9 and TRBJ2-2, reads DTGVSQNPRHKITKRGQNVTFRCDPISEHNRLYWYRQTLGQGPEFLTYFQNEAQLEKSRLLSDRFSAERPKGSFSTLEIQRTEQGDSAMYLCASSSGVGELFFGEGSRLTVL.

V and J are TRBV4-1 and TRBJ2-5; weak D call: TRBD2 (5 bases). Germline CDR1 is MGHRA and CDR2 is YSYEKL. This CDR3 contains 14 residues. Trimming left V 6 bases short and J 0 bases short, with 11 bases between. The chain's CDR3 is CASSLIAYQETQYF. As DNA, the CDR3 is TGCGCCAGCAGTTTGATAGCGTACCAAGAGACCCAGTACTTC.

This clone has more than one count but fewer than ten. The J gene is TRBJ2-7, the V gene TRBV4-1; D might be TRBD2 (6 bases). This CDR3 spans 15 amino acids. CDR1 and CDR2 (germline): MGHRA, YSYEKL. With 1 base removed from V and 0 bases from J, the gap between germline ends came to 10 bases. CDR3 nucleotide sequence: TGCGCCAGCAGCCAAGTGGGACTGAACTCCTACGAGCAGTACTTC. Residues: CASSQVGLNSYEQYF.

The chain is built from TRBV19 and TRBJ2-6; TRBD1 aligns across 9 bases. Germline trimming cut 6 bases from V and 0 bases from J; bases unmatched to any gene: 6. This CDR3 contains 17 residues. The germline V gene encodes CDR1 LNHDA and CDR2 SQIVND (reference sequence). The CDR3 spells CASSSGTGRSGANVLTF. CDR3 nucleotide sequence: TGTGCCAGTAGCTCCGGGACAGGGCGCTCTGGGGCCAACGTCCTGACTTTC.

This chain joins TRBV9 and TRBJ1-4, with 10 positions matching TRBD1. Germline CDR1 is SGDLS and CDR2 is YYNGEE. This CDR3 is built from 16 residues. V was clipped by 4 bases and J by 3 bases; unmatched bases: 6. This chain's CDR3 is CASSRTGGFANEKLFF. Written as DNA, the CDR3 is TGTGCCAGCAGCAGGACAGGGGGGTTTGCTAATGAAAAACTGTTTTTT.

The V and J genes are TRBV19 and TRBJ2-7; TRBD1 might be the D (6 bases). Trimming pared 3 bases from V and 3 bases from J, leaving 9 bases between. This CDR3 is built from 13 residues. CDR1 and CDR2 (germline): LNHDA, SQIVND (reference sequence). The CDR3 is CASSIGQNYEQYF. CDR3 nucleotide sequence: TGTGCCAGTAGTATCGGACAGAACTACGAGCAGTACTTC.